These 9 T cell receptor beta chains share one sample of origin, sequenced in a study of T cell responses to AZD1222 COVID-19 vaccine. Profiling relied on immunoSEQ multiplex PCR, and the TCRdb table lists in-frame clones only, not all of them. Of 110,000 or so clones in the sample, roughly 89% were seen once. Specimen: peripheral blood, collected 28 days after the second AZD1222 dose. Receptors originate from an adult who received the AZD1222 COVID-19 vaccine.

This clone was recorded once. This chain joins TRBV18 and TRBJ2-7, with TRBD1 as a possible D gene (7 bases). Trimming cost V 4 bases and J 5 bases, with 18 bases left between them. This CDR3 spans 15 amino acids. Germline V gene sequence: CDR1 KGHSH, CDR2 LQKENI. The CDR3 loop reads CASSRQTGRRDEQYF. The CDR3 DNA sequence: TGTGCCAGCTCACGCCAGACAGGGAGGCGCGACGAGCAGTACTTC.

The chain links TRBV7-8 to TRBJ1-5, with unresolved D. The CDR3 is made up of 14 amino acids. V lost 0 bases, J lost 7 bases, and 10 bases lay in between. The germline CDR1 and CDR2 sequences are SGHVS and FQNEAQ. This CDR3 is CASSLAPPMQPQHF. The CDR3 bases are TGTGCCAGCAGCTTAGCCCCCCCCATGCAGCCCCAGCATTTT.

This clone was seen a few times. The chain carries TRBV6-1 and TRBJ2-7; the D gene is possibly TRBD2 (5 bases). This CDR3 has 13 amino acids. CDR1 and CDR2 (germline): MNHNS, SASEGT. Trimming stripped 1 base from V and 6 bases from J, with 10 bases between. The CDR3 protein is CASSEVLAGEQYF. DNA of the CDR3: TGTGCCAGCAGTGAAGTCCTAGCCGGCGAGCAGTACTTC.

V gene TRBV7-8 combines with J gene TRBJ1-2; D call uncertain. Trimming removed 1 base from V and 2 bases from J, with 8 bases in between. The CDR3 extends over 14 amino acids. The germline V gene has CDR1 SGHVS and CDR2 FQNEAQ. CDR3 sequence (DNA): TGTGCCAGCAGCTTAGTCCCGGAGAACTATGGCTACACCTTC. It specifies CASSLVPENYGYTF.

The chain carries TRBV7-2 and TRBJ2-4; no firm D call. The CDR3 is made up of 16 amino acids. Germline V gene lookup returns CDR1 SGHTA and CDR2 FQGNSA. With 1 base removed from V and 0 bases from J, the gap between germline ends came to 10 bases. In DNA form, the CDR3 reads TGTGCCAGCAGCTTAGTAAGAACGGTAGCCAAAAACATTCAGTACTTC. It specifies CASSLVRTVAKNIQYF.

The genes are TRBV11-3 and TRBJ2-7; D is unclear. Germline V CDR1 and CDR2: SGHNT, YENEEA. V lost 0 bases and J lost 3, with 6 bases in between. This CDR3 region has 13 residues. The CDR3 region is CASSLDGIYEQYF. The CDR3 nucleotides are TGTGCCAGCAGCTTAGATGGAATCTACGAGCAGTACTTC. Together with reference TRBV11-3 and TRBJ2-7, the CDR3 gives the full variable domain: EAGVVQSPRYKIIEKKQPVAFWCNPISGHNTLYWYLQNLGQGPELLIRYENEEAVDDSQLPKDRFSAERLKGVDSTLKIQPAELGDSAVYLCASSLDGIYEQYFGPGTRLTVT.

The J gene is TRBJ2-2, the V gene TRBV3-1 (or the pseudogene TRBV3-2); D is unresolved. The CDR3 contains 14 residues. Trimming removed 4 bases from V and 5 bases from J, with 11 bases in between. Germline loops: CDR1 LGHDT, CDR2 YNNKEL (reference sequence). The CDR3 sequence is CASSPKGTTGELFF. The CDR3 DNA reads as TGTGCCAGCAGCCCGAAGGGAACGACCGGGGAGCTGTTTTTT.

V and J are TRBV5-8 and TRBJ2-3; D is unclear. Germline V gene data show CDR1 as SGHTS and CDR2 as YDEGEE. V was cut by 0 bases and J by 3 bases, with 8 bases left in between. The CDR3 length is 14 residues. The CDR3 reads CASSLDPETDTQYF. The CDR3 DNA reads TGTGCCAGCAGCTTGGATCCGGAAACAGATACGCAGTATTTT.

This clone showed up just once. In nucleotides, the CDR3 is TGTGCCAGCAGGGGGGGGCACCTTAATCAGCCCCAGCATTTT. As protein: CASRGGHLNQPQHF. V usage is TRBV11-3 and J usage is TRBJ1-5; perhaps TRBD1 as D (6 bases). Germline V gene data show CDR1 as SGHNT and CDR2 as YENEEA. The V end was cut by 6 bases, the J end by 4 bases, with 13 bases between. The CDR3 covers 14 residues.